The present T cell receptor (beta chain) was sequenced within a study of T cell responses to AZD1222 COVID-19 vaccine. Study-level results: Of the AZD1222 recipients, only five to seven were seropositive at baseline. There were repertoire samples only from the period after the peak T cell response. Epitopes outside B.1.351 and B.1.1.7 mutated regions reportedly drew nearly half of spike TCRs.

The germline V and J ends were trimmed by 3 bases and 9 bases, with 15 bases remaining between them. Per the germline V gene, CDR1 is SGHAT and CDR2 is FQNNGV. The CDR3 is 13 amino acids. For this clone: Its antigen is not identified.

Profiling relied on immunoSEQ multiplex PCR, and the TCRdb table lists in-frame clones only, not all of them. The sample shows more than 85,000 clones, about 95% of them seen only once. The chain is built from TRBV11-2 and TRBJ2-7; D is undetermined. The TCR comes from an adult who received the AZD1222 COVID-19 vaccine. The specimen was peripheral blood, collected 28 days after the second AZD1222 dose. The CDR3: CASSFEQVPRQYF. CDR3 bases: TGTGCCAGCAGCTTCGAGCAGGTTCCAAGGCAGTACTTC.